The 25 T cell receptor beta chains presented below share a single source sample, sequenced in a study of memory CD4+ T cells and cytomegalovirus serostatus. Single viable CD3+CD4+CD8-CD45RO+ cells were sorted as the memory CD4+ T cells. Data came from immunoSEQ multiplex PCR; TCRdb stores just in-frame clones and leaves some out. The repertoire holds about 59,000 clones, around three quarters seen once, with 0.5% to 0.6% in the top ten. Sequencing input: memory CD4+ T cells from blood. These receptors were collected from an adult in good health and CMV-seronegative. Some clones in this sample may be carry-over from other donors' samples.

The chain uses TRBV28 and TRBJ1-1; D remains ambiguous. V gave up 7 bases and J gave up 4 bases, with 13 bases separating them. The CDR3 sequence is 13 residues long. Germline CDR1 MDHEN, CDR2 SYDVKM. The CDR3 spells CASTSGTFTEAFF. In DNA form, the CDR3 reads TGTGCCAGCACTTCGGGCACGTTCACTGAAGCTTTCTTT.

CDR3 residues: CASSLERINSPLHF. The CDR3, as DNA: TGCGCCAGCAGCCTGGAGCGAATAAATTCACCCCTCCACTTT. V is TRBV4-1 and J is TRBJ1-6; D not certain. The CDR3 contains 14 residues. With 4 bases removed from V and 7 bases from J, the gap between germline ends came to 11 bases. Germline values: CDR1 MGHRA, CDR2 YSYEKL.

This clone is a singleton in its sample. The chain carries TRBV30 and TRBJ1-2; D is possibly TRBD1 (5 bases). Germline V gene lookup returns CDR1 GTSNPN and CDR2 SVGIG (reference sequence). The V end lost 5 bases, the J end lost 1 base, and 11 bases lay between the germline ends. The CDR3 has 13 amino acids. For the CDR3, the DNA is TGTGCCTGGCAGACACAGGTTAACTATGGCTACACCTTC. Its protein is CAWQTQVNYGYTF.

The V gene is TRBV7-2, the J gene TRBJ2-1; weak D call: TRBD1 (5 bases). Germline lookup yields CDR1 SGHTA and CDR2 FQGNSA. CDR3 size: 14 residues. V was trimmed by 5 bases and J by 6 bases, leaving 14 bases between them. CDR3 nucleotides: TGTGCCAGCAGCCTGCACCAGGGTAGCAATGAGCAGTTCTTC. Amino acid sequence: CASSLHQGSNEQFF.

The genes are TRBV29-1 and TRBJ1-1; 9 positions match TRBD1. This CDR3 has 14 residues. V was clipped by 8 bases and J by 1 base; unmatched bases: 8. Germline-derived CDR1 and CDR2 are SQVTM and ANQGSEA. The CDR3 sequence: CSLRTGQGNTEAFF. The DNA of the CDR3 is TGCAGCCTTCGGACGGGACAGGGGAACACTGAAGCTTTCTTT.

V and J are TRBV4-3 and TRBJ1-2, with 7 positions matching TRBD1. The junction had 14 bases not matched to a gene; V was cut back by 5 bases and J by 5 bases. CDR1 is LGHNA and CDR2 is YSLEER in the germline V gene. CDR3 length: 16 residues. The CDR3 region has the DNA TGCGCCAGCAGCGGCTTCAACAGGGGCGCCGGGTATGGCTACACCTTC. It translates to CASSGFNRGAGYGYTF.

The rearrangement uses TRBV5-1 and TRBJ2-2; D assignment may be TRBD1 or TRBD2 (6 bases each). V lost 4 bases, J lost 6 bases, and 19 bases lay in between. Germline V gene sequence: CDR1 SGHRS, CDR2 YFSETQ. The CDR3 sequence is 16 residues long. DNA for the CDR3: TGCGCCAGCAGCCCGCCTTGGCCCGGGGGCGCCGGGGAGCTGTTTTTT. Translation gives CASSPPWPGGAGELFF.

The chain links TRBV11-1 to TRBJ2-7; 8 nucleotides line up with TRBD1. CDR3 size: 15 residues. Germline loops: CDR1 SGHAT, CDR2 FQDESV (reference sequence). The ends lost 1 base at V and 2 bases at J; junction bases unmatched: 4. CDR3 coding DNA: TGTGCCAGCAGCTTAGGCAGACAGGGGCCCTACGAGCAGTACTTC. This translates into CASSLGRQGPYEQYF. Combining the CDR3 with reference TRBV11-1 and TRBJ2-7 gives the whole variable domain EAEVAQSPRYKITEKSQAVAFWCDPISGHATLYWYRQILGQGPELLVQFQDESVVDDSQLPKDRFSAERLKGVDSTLKIQPAELGDSAMYLCASSLGRQGPYEQYFGPGTRLTVT.

This chain connects TRBV29-1 to TRBJ1-1; TRBD1 is a possible D gene (5 bases). This CDR3 region has 15 residues. Germline-derived CDR1 and CDR2 are SQVTM and ANQGSEA. The ends were cut back, 3 bases at V and 1 base at J, with 15 bases in the middle. The CDR3 reads CSVEGLIGANTEAFF. CDR3 DNA: TGCAGCGTTGAGGGGCTTATTGGGGCGAACACTGAAGCTTTCTTT.

The chain couples TRBV6-6 to TRBJ1-2, with 8 nucleotides matching TRBD1. The CDR3 has 13 amino acids. Germline V gene lookup returns CDR1 MNHNY and CDR2 SVGAGI (reference sequence). With 5 bases clipped from V and 5 bases from J, the junction kept 4 bases outside the gene matches. The CDR3 region is CASSPGTGYGYTF. CDR3 DNA: TGTGCCAGCAGTCCCGGGACAGGTTATGGCTACACCTTC.

This clone was observed once. The J gene is TRBJ1-2, the V gene TRBV5-1; D is possibly TRBD1 (6 bases). Germline lookup yields CDR1 SGHRS and CDR2 YFSETQ. V lost 3 bases and J 0 bases, leaving 12 bases between the germline ends. This CDR3 region has 15 residues. In nucleotides, the CDR3 is TGCGCCAGCAGCTCTGGGACAACAGCTAACTATGGCTACACCTTC. It specifies CASSSGTTANYGYTF.

The V and J genes are TRBV18 and TRBJ2-3, with TRBD2 matching over 8 bases. The CDR3 is 15 amino acids. The germline V gene encodes CDR1 KGHSH and CDR2 LQKENI. Trimming cost V 6 bases and J 0 bases; bases outside gene matches: 5. CDR3 in DNA: TGTGCCAGCTCGAGCGGGGGCGGAAGCACAGATACGCAGTATTTT. Amino acids: CASSSGGGSTDTQYF. Combining the CDR3 with reference TRBV18 and TRBJ2-3 gives the whole variable domain NAGVMQNPRHLVRRRGQEARLRCSPMKGHSHVYWYRQLPEEGLKFMVYLQKENIIDESGMPKERFSAEFPKEGPSILRIQQVVRGDSAAYFCASSSGGGSTDTQYFGPGTRLTVL.

The chain is built from TRBV7-2 and TRBJ1-1, with D possibly TRBD1 on 6 matching bases. Trimming took 2 bases from V and 4 from J, leaving 14 bases between them. The CDR3 loop spans 15 amino acids. The germline CDR1 and CDR2 sequences are SGHTA and FQGNSA. The CDR3 protein is CASSLTQGWGTEAFF. The CDR3 coding sequence is TGTGCCAGCAGCTTAACACAGGGCTGGGGCACTGAAGCTTTCTTT. The whole variable domain, remainder taken from reference TRBV7-2 and TRBJ1-1, is GAGVSQSPSNKVTEKGKDVELRCDPISGHTALYWYRQSLGQGLEFLIYFQGNSAPDKSGLPSDRFSAERTGGSVSTLTIQRTQQEDSAVYLCASSLTQGWGTEAFFGQGTRLTVV.

The chain employs TRBV10-3 and TRBJ1-4, with D maybe TRBD1 (5 bases). V lost 0 bases, J lost 3 bases, and 8 bases lay in between. The CDR3 has 15 residues. Germline V lookup: CDR1 ENHRY, CDR2 SYGVKD. CDR3: CAISESEGANEKLFF. The CDR3 DNA reads as TGTGCCATCAGTGAGTCGGAAGGGGCTAATGAAAAACTGTTTTTT.

This chain joins TRBV10-3 and TRBJ2-5; D is possibly TRBD2 (5 bases). Trimming pared 4 bases from V and 4 bases from J, leaving 7 bases between. The CDR3 spans 12 residues. Germline V CDR1 and CDR2: ENHRY, SYGVKD. The CDR3 sequence is CAISAGVETQYF. The CDR3 region has the DNA TGTGCCATCAGTGCCGGGGTAGAGACCCAGTACTTC.

The chain carries TRBV6-6 and TRBJ1-4; the D gene is possibly TRBD1 (5 bases). This CDR3 is 15 amino acids long. The V gene's germline CDR1 is MNHNY and CDR2 SVGAGI (reference sequence). Deletions cut 5 bases from V and 9 bases from J, with 19 bases between. This chain's CDR3 is CASSPIYPDRQKLFF. CDR3 bases: TGTGCCAGCAGTCCGATTTACCCAGACAGACAAAAACTGTTTTTT.

This chain links TRBV10-3 with TRBJ2-5, with 8 bases identical to TRBD2. The V and J ends lost 3 bases and 4 bases, in that order; junction bases with no gene match: 4. CDR1 and CDR2 from the germline V gene are ENHRY and SYGVKD. This CDR3 has 14 amino acids. The CDR3 DNA is TGTGCCATCAGTGAAAGCGGGGGACCAGAGACCCAGTACTTC. Its protein product is CAISESGGPETQYF.

The chain uses TRBV2 and TRBJ2-3; maybe TRBD1 (5 bases). CDR1 is SNHLY, CDR2 FYNNEI, per germline. The CDR3 extends over 17 amino acids. Trimming stripped 2 bases from V and 0 bases from J, with 15 bases between. The CDR3 region has the DNA TGTGCCAGCAGTGAACTAGGACACCAAGCTAGCACAGATACGCAGTATTTT. Residues: CASSELGHQASTDTQYF.

This clone was detected only a few times. The chain couples TRBV7-6 to TRBJ1-5; D is undetermined. CDR1 is SGHVS and CDR2 is FNYEAQ in the germline V gene. This CDR3 has 13 residues. V was shortened by 1 base and J by 5 bases, with 6 bases between the two germline ends. The CDR3 here is CASSLGTDQPQHF. CDR3 DNA: TGTGCCAGCAGCTTAGGGACGGATCAGCCCCAGCATTTT. The complete variable domain, with remaining parts taken from reference TRBV7-6 and TRBJ1-5, reads GAGVSQSPRYKVTKRGQDVALRCDPISGHVSLYWYRQALGQGPEFLTYFNYEAQQDKSGLPNDRFSAERPEGSISTLTIQRTEQRDSAMYRCASSLGTDQPQHFGDGTRLSIL.

The rearrangement joins TRBV18 to TRBJ2-1; D remains ambiguous. Germline assignment: CDR1 KGHSH and CDR2 LQKENI. This CDR3 contains 15 residues. Trimming shortened V by 3 bases and J by 7 bases, and 16 bases separated the two germline ends. CDR3: CASSPRTTPKNEQFF. As DNA, the CDR3 is TGTGCCAGCTCACCTAGGACGACACCGAAGAATGAGCAGTTCTTC.

The chain combines TRBV6-5 with TRBJ1-1, with 7 bases lining up with TRBD1. Germline V gives CDR1 MNHEY, CDR2 SVGAGI. The V gene end was trimmed by 6 bases and the J gene end by 2 bases; junction bases not matched to a gene: 6. This CDR3 has 14 residues. The CDR3 bases are TGTGCCAGCAGGCTCTCAGGGGGAAACACTGAAGCTTTCTTT. This encodes CASRLSGGNTEAFF.

The chain links TRBV11-2 to TRBJ1-2; D gene ambiguous. Germline CDR1 is SGHAT and CDR2 is FQNNGV. The CDR3 extends over 13 amino acids. The germline V and J ends were trimmed by 0 bases and 4 bases, with 6 bases remaining between them. The chain's CDR3 is CASSLDLSYGYTF. The CDR3 DNA follows: TGTGCCAGCAGCTTAGATCTTAGCTATGGCTACACCTTC.

This clone is deemed medium-sized. This chain joins TRBV4-1 and TRBJ1-2; tentatively, D is TRBD1 (6 bases). The CDR3 has 15 residues. V lost 4 bases, J lost 2 bases, and 14 bases lay in between. Germline lookup yields CDR1 MGHRA and CDR2 YSYEKL. The CDR3 DNA reads as TGCGCCAGCAGCCGCGAGACAGGTTCGAACTATGGCTACACCTTC. It yields the protein CASSRETGSNYGYTF.

The chain combines TRBV7-2 with TRBJ2-5; D is perhaps TRBD2 (5 bases). V was cut by 5 bases and J by 0 bases, with 13 bases left in between. CDR3 length equals 15 residues. The germline CDR1 and CDR2 sequences are SGHTA and FQGNSA. CDR3 DNA sequence: TGTGCCAGCAGCCGAGAGCAGGACTACCAAGAGACCCAGTACTTC. Translation gives CASSREQDYQETQYF.

The V call is TRBV14, the J call TRBJ1-2; D is perhaps TRBD1 (6 bases). Germline values: CDR1 SGHDN, CDR2 FVKESK. This CDR3 spans 15 amino acids. The germline V and J ends were trimmed by 5 bases and 2 bases, with 15 bases remaining between them. The CDR3 sequence is CASSDPRTANYGYTF. CDR3 coding DNA: TGTGCCAGCAGCGACCCGCGGACAGCCAACTATGGCTACACCTTC.